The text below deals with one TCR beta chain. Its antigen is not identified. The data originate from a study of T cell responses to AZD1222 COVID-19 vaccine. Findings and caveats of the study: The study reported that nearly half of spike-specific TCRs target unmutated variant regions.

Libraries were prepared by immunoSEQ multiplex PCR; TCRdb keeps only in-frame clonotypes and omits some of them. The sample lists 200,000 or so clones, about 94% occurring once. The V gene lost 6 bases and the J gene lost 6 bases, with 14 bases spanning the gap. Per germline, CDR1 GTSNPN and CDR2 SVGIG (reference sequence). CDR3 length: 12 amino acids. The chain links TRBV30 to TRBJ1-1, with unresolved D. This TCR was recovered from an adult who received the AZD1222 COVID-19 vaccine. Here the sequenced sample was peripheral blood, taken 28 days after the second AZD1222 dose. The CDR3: CACGRRGPEAFF. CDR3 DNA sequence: TGTGCCTGTGGACGCCGTGGGCCTGAAGCTTTCTTT.